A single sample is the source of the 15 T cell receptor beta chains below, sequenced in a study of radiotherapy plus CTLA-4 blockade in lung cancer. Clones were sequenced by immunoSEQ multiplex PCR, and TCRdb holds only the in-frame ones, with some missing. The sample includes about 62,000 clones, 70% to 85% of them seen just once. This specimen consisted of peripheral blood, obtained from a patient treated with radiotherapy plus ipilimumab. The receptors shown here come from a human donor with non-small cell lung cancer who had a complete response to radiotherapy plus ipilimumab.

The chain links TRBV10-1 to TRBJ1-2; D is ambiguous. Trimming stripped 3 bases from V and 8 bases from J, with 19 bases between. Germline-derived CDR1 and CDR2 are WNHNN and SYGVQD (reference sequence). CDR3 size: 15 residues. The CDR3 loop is CASSESLQAPEGYTF. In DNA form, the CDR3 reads TGCGCCAGCAGTGAATCCCTCCAGGCCCCCGAGGGCTACACCTTC.

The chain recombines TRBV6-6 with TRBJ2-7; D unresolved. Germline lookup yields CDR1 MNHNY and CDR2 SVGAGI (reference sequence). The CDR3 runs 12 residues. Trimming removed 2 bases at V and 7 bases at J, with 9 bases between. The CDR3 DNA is TGTGCCAGCAGTTACATGGGGTCGGAGCAGTACGTC. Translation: CASSYMGSEQYV.

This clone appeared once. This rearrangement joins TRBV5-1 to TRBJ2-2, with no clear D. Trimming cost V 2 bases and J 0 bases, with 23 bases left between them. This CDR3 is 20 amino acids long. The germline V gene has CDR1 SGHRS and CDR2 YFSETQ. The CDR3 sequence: CASSLESPFRAISNTGELFF. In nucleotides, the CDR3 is TGCGCCAGCAGCTTAGAATCCCCATTTAGGGCTATTTCGAACACCGGGGAGCTGTTTTTT.

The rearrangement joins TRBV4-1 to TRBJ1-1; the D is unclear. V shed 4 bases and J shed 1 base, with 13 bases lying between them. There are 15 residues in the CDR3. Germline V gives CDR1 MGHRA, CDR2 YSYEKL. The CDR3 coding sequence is TGCGCCAGCAGCCCCCCGGGCCTGACGAACACTGAAGCTTTCTTT. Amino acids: CASSPPGLTNTEAFF.

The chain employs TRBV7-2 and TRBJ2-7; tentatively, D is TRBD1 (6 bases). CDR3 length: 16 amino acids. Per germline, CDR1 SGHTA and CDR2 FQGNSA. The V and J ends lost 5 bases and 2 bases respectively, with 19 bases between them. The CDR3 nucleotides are TGTGCCAGCAGCCCGGCCGTGGACAGAATAACCTACGAGCAGTACTTC. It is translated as CASSPAVDRITYEQYF.

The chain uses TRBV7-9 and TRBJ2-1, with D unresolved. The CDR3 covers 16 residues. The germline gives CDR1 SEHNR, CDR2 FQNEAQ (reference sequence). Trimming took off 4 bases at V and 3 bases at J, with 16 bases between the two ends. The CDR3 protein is CASSSPMSEGYNEQFF. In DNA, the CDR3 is TGTGCCAGCAGCTCCCCGATGAGCGAAGGCTACAATGAGCAGTTCTTC.

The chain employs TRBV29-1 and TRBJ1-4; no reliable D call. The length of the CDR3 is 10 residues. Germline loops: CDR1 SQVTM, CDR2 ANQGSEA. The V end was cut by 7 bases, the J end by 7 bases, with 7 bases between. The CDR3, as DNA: TGCAGCGCCCTCAGTGAAAAACTGTTTTTT. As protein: CSALSEKLFF.

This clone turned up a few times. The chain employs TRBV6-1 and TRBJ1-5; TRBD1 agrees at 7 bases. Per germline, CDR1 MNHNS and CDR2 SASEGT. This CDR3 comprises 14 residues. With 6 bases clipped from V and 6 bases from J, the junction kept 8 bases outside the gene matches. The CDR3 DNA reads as TGTGCCAGCAGCGCCAGGGGGGCCGTTCAGCCCCAGCATTTT. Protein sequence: CASSARGAVQPQHF.

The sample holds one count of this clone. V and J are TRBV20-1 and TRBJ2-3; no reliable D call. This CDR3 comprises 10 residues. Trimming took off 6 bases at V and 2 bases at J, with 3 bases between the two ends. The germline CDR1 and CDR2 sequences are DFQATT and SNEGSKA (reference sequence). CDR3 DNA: TGCAGTGCCCACACAGATACGCAGTATTTT. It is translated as CSAHTDTQYF.

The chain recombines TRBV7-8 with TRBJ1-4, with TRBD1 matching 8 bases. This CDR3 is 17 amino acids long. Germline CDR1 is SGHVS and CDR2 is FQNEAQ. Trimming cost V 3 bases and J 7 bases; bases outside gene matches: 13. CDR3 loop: CASSFFLPGQAGEKLFF. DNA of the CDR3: TGTGCCAGCAGCTTTTTCCTACCGGGACAGGCGGGTGAAAAACTGTTTTTT. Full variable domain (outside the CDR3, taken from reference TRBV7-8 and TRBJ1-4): GAGVSQSPRYKVAKRGQDVALRCDPISGHVSLFWYQQALGQGPEFLTYFQNEAQLDKSGLPSDRFFAERPEGSVSTLKIQRTQQEDSAVYLCASSFFLPGQAGEKLFFGSGTQLSVL.

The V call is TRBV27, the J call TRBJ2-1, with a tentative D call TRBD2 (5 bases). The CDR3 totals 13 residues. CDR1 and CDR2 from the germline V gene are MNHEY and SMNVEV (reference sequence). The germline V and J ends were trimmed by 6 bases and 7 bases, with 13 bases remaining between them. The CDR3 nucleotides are TGTGCCAGCAGGACATTACTAGTTAATGAGCAGTTCTTC. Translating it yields CASRTLLVNEQFF.

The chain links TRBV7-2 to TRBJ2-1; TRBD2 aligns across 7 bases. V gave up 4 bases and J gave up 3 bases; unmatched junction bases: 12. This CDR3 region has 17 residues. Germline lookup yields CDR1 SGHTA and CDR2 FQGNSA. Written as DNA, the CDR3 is TGTGCCAGCAGCTCACCCGCGGTAGCGGGCGTCTACAATGAGCAGTTCTTC. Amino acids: CASSSPAVAGVYNEQFF.

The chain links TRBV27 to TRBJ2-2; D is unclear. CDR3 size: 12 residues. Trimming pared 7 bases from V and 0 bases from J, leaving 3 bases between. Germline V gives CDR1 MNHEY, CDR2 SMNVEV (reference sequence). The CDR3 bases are TGTGCCAGCACCTCGAACACCGGGGAGCTGTTTTTT. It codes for CASTSNTGELFF.

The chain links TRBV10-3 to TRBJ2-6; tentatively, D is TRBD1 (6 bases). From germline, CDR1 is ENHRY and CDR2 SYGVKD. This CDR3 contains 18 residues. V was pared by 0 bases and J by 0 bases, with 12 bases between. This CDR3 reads CAISESTGSGSGANVLTF. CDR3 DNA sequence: TGTGCCATCAGTGAGTCGACAGGAAGTGGCTCTGGGGCCAACGTCCTGACTTTC.

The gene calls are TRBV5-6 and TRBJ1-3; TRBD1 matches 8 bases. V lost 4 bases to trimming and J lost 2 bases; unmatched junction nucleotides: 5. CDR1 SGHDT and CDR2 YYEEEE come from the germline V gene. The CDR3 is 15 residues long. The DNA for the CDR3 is TGTGCCAGCAGCCCATGGGACAGGACTGGAAACACCATATATTTT. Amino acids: CASSPWDRTGNTIYF.